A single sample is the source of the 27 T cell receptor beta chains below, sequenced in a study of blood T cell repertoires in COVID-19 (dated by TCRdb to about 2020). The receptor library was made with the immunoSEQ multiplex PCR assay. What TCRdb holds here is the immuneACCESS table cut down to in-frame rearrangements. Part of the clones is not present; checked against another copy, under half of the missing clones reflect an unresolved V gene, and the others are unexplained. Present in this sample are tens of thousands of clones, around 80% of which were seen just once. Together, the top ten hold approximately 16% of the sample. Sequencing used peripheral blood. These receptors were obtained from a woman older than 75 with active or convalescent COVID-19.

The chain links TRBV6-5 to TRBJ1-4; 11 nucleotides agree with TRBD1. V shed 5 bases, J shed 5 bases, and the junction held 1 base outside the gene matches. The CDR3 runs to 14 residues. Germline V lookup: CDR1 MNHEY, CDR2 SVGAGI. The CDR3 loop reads CASSRDRGNEKLFF. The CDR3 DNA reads TGTGCCAGCAGTAGGGACAGGGGGAATGAAAAACTGTTTTTT.

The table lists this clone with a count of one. CDR3 loop: CASSAVNTGELFF. The CDR3, as DNA: TGTGCCAGCAGCGCGGTTAACACCGGGGAGCTGTTTTTT. V is TRBV6-5 and J is TRBJ2-2; D is unresolved. Germline CDR1 reads MNHEY; CDR2 reads SVGAGI. The germline V and J ends were trimmed by 6 bases and 2 bases, with 7 bases remaining between them. The CDR3 totals 13 residues.

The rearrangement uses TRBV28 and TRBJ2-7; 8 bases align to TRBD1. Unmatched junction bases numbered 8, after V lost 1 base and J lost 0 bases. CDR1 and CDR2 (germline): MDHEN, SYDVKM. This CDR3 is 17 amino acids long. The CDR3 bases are TGTGCCAGCAGTTTATTATTGGGGACAGGTGGCTCCTACGAGCAGTACTTC. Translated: CASSLLLGTGGSYEQYF.

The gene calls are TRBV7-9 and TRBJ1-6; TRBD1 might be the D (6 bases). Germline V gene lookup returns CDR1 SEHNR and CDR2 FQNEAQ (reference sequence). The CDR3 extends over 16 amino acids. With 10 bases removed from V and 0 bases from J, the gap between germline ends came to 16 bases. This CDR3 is CAIDRDKSSYNSPLHF. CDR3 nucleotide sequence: TGTGCCATCGACCGGGACAAGAGCTCCTATAATTCACCCCTCCACTTT.

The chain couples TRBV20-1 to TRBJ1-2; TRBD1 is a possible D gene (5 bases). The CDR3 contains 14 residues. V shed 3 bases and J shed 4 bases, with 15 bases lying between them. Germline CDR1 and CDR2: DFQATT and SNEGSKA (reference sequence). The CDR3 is CSASGGGFGYGYTF. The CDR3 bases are TGCAGTGCTAGTGGGGGAGGTTTTGGCTATGGCTACACCTTC.

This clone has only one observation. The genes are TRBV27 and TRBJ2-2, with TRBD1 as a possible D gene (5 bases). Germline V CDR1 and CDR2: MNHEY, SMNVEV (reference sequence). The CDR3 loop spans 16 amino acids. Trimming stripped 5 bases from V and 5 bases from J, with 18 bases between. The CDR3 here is CASSPTPGKGTGELFF. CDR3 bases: TGTGCCAGCAGTCCAACTCCAGGGAAAGGTACCGGGGAGCTGTTTTTT.

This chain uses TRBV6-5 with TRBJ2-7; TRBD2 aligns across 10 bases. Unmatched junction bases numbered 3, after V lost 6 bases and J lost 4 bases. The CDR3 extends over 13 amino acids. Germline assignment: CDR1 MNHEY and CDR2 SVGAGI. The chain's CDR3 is CASRDSGGYEQYF. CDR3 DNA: TGTGCCAGCAGAGATAGCGGGGGGTACGAGCAGTACTTC.

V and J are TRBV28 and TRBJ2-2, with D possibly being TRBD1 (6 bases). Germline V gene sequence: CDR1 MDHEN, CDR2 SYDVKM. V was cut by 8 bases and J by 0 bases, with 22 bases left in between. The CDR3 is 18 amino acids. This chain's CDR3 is CASAKGSGSGANTGELFF. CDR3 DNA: TGTGCCAGCGCTAAGGGGAGTGGTTCAGGGGCGAACACCGGGGAGCTGTTTTTT. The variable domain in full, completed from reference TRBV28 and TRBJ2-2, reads DVKVTQSSRYLVKRTGEKVFLECVQDMDHENMFWYRQDPGLGLRLIYFSYDVKMKEKGDIPEGYSVSREKKERFSLILESASTNQTSMYLCASAKGSGSGANTGELFFGEGSRLTVL.

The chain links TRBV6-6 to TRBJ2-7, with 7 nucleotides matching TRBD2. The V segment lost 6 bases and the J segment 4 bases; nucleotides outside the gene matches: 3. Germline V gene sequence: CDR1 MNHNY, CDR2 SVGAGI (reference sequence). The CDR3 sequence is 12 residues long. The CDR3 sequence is CASRRERYEQYF. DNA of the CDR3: TGTGCCAGCAGGCGGGAGCGGTACGAGCAGTACTTC.

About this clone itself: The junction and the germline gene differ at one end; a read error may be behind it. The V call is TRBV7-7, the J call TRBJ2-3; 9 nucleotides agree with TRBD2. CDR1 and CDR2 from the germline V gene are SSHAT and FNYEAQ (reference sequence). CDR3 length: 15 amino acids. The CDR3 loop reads CASSRLAAFTDTQYF. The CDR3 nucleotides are TGTGCTAGCAGTCGACTAGCGGCCTTCACAGATACGCAGTATTTT.

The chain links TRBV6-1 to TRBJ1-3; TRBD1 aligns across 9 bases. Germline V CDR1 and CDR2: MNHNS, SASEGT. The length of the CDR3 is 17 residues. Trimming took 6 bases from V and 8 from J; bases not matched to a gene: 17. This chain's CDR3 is CASSEYTGTGFRDTIYF. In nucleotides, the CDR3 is TGTGCCAGCAGCGAATACACCGGGACAGGGTTTCGAGACACCATATATTTT.

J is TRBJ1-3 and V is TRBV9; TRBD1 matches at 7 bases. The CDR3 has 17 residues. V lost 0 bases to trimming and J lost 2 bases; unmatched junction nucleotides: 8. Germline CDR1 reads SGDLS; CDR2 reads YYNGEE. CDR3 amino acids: CASSVGPNRGAGNTIYF. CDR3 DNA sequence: TGTGCCAGCAGCGTAGGCCCGAACAGGGGCGCTGGAAACACCATATATTTT.

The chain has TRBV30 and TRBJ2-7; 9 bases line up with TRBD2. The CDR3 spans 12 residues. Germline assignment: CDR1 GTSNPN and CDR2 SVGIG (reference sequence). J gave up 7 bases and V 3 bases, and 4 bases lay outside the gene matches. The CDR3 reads CAWSGSGGEQYF. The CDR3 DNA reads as TGTGCCTGGAGCGGAAGCGGGGGGGAGCAGTACTTC.

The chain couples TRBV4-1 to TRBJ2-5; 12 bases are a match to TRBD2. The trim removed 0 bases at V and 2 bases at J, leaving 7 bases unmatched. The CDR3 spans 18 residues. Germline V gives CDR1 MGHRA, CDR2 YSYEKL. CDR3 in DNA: TGCGCCAGCAGCCAAGAGGGGCTAGCGGGAGGGCGACAAGAGACCCAGTACTTC. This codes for CASSQEGLAGGRQETQYF.

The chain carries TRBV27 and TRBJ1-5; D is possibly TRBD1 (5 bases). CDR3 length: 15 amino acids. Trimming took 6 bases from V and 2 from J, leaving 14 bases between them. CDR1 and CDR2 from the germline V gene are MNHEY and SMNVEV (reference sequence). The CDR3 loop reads CASSPWGDGNQPQHF. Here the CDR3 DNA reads TGTGCCAGCAGCCCATGGGGCGATGGCAATCAGCCCCAGCATTTT.

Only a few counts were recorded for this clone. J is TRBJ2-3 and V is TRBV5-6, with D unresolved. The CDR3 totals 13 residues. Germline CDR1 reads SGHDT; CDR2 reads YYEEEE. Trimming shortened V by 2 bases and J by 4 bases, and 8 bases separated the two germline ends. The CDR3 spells CASSFLEADTQYF. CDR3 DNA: TGTGCCAGCAGCTTCCTAGAAGCAGATACGCAGTATTTT.

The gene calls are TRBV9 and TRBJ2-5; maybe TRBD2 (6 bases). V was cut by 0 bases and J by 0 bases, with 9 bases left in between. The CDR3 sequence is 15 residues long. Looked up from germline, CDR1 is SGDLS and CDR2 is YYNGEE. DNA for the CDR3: TGTGCCAGCAGCGTAGTGGCGGGGAACCAAGAGACCCAGTACTTC. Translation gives CASSVVAGNQETQYF.

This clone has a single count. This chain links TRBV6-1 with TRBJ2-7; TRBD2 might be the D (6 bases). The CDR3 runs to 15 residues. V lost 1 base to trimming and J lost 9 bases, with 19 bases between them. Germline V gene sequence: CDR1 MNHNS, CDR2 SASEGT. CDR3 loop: CASSEGGGIPIRQYF. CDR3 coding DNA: TGTGCCAGCAGTGAAGGGGGCGGGATCCCTATACGGCAGTACTTC.

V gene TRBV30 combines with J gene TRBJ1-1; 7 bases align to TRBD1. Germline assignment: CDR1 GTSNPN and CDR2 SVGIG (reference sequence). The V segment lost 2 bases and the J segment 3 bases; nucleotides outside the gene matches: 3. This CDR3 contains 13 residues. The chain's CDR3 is CAWSTQGDTEAFF. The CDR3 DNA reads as TGTGCCTGGAGTACCCAGGGGGACACTGAAGCTTTCTTT.

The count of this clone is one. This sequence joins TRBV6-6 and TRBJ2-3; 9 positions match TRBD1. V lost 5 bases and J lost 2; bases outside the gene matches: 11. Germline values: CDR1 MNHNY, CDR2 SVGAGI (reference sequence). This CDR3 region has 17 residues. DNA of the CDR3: TGTGCCAGCAGTCCTACAGGGGGCCCCTCCCCCACAGATACGCAGTATTTT. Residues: CASSPTGGPSPTDTQYF.

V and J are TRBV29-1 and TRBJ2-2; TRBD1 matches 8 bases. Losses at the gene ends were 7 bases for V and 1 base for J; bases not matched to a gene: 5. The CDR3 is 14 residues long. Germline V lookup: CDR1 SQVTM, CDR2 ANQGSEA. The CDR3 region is CSGATGVNTGELFF. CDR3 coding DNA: TGCAGCGGAGCGACAGGGGTGAACACCGGGGAGCTGTTTTTT.

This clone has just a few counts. This CDR3 reads CASSLVPTERGSGNTIYF. CDR3 in DNA: TGTGCCAGCAGCTTGGTGCCCACTGAAAGAGGCTCTGGAAACACCATATATTTT. The chain carries TRBV5-5 and TRBJ1-3, with D hard to call. The CDR3 totals 18 residues. With 0 bases removed from V and 0 bases from J, the gap between germline ends came to 16 bases. Germline V gives CDR1 SGHKS, CDR2 YYEKEE (reference sequence).

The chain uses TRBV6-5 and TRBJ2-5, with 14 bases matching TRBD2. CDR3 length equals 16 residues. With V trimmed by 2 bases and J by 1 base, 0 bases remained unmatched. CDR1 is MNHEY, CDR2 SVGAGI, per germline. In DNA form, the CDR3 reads TGTGCCAGCAGTTACGGGACTAGCGGGGGCCAAGAGACCCAGTACTTC. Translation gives CASSYGTSGGQETQYF.

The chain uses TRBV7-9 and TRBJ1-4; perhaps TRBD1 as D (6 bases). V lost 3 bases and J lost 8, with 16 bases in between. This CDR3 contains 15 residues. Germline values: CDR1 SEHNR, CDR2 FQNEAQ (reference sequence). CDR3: CASSLTTGVGEKLFF. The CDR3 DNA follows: TGTGCCAGCAGCTTGACGACAGGAGTAGGGGAAAAACTGTTTTTT.

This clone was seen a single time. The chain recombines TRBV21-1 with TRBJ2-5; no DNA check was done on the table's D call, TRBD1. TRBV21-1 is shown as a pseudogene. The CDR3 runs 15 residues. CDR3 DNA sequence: TGTGCCAGCAGCTCGCGACAGGTTGGCGTCCAGACCCAGTACTTC. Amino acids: CASSSRQVGVQTQYF.

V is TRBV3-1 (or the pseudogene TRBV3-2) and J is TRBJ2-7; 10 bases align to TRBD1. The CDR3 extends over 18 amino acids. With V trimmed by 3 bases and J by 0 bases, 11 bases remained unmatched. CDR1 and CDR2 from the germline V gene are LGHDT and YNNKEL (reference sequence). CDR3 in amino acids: CASSHSQTRDRGSYEQYF. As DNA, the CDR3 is TGTGCCAGCAGCCACTCACAGACCCGGGACAGGGGCTCCTACGAGCAGTACTTC.

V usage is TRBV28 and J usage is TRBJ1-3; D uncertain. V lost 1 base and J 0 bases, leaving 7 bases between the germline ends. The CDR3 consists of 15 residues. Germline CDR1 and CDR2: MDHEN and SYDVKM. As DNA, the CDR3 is TGTGCCAGCAGTTTATCTGAGCTCTCTGGAAACACCATATATTTT. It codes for CASSLSELSGNTIYF.